This T cell receptor beta chain originates from a study of cytomegalovirus exposure and HLA in healthy donors. Findings and limits, study-wide: An analysis that came later showed most CMV-associated TCR beta chains appearing HLA-restricted. Several of the most significant clusters appeared, in a later analysis, to be linked to common viral pathogens. Cytomegalovirus status was reportedly diagnosed by the classifier with high specificity and sensitivity.

Germline V gives CDR1 LNHDA, CDR2 SQIVND (reference sequence). The V gene end was trimmed by 0 bases and the J gene end by 8 bases; junction bases not matched to a gene: 7. The CDR3 consists of 15 residues. With regard to this clone: Its antigen is not known.

Primers included in the PCR were 60 Vbeta and 13 Jbeta primers. Only in-frame clones appear in the TCRdb table, and some are missing; sequencing was by immunoSEQ multiplex PCR. Recorded for this sample: roughly 58,000 clones. The chain is built from TRBV19 and TRBJ2-3; 8 bases align to TRBD1. The sample comprised PBMCs. The sequence was collected from a woman between 45 and 60 years old in good health and CMV-seropositive. Here the CDR3 reads CASSIDHQGAGTQYF. The DNA for the CDR3 is TGTGCCAGTAGTATAGACCATCAGGGGGCAGGTACGCAGTATTTT.